This TCR beta chain stems from a study of spatial heterogeneity in lung cancer. In the case of this clonotype: The antigen is undetermined. A clone one base away is much larger, so this may be a read error. This beta chain turned up in a library designed for alpha chains; as an off-target read, its abundance says little.

TCRdb called the 5' RACE reads again in MiXCR, with one record for every CDR3 protein. The sample lists more than 15,000 distinct CDR3 sequences; 6.2% were seen once. The study's findings and limits: The number of expanded tumor alpha and beta chains correlated with mutation number.

Germline V gene data show CDR1 as SGHTA and CDR2 as FQGNSA. CDR3 length: 14 amino acids. Stated time point: sample taken at primary tumor resection. Unsorted whole RNA of tumor, nontumor lung or frozen PBMC was sequenced. This rearrangement joins TRBV7-2 to TRBJ1-6; a weak D match, TRBD1 (6 bases). The source is a male donor with early-stage non-small cell lung cancer. Sample: lung tumor tissue, taken at surgery. CDR3 residues: CAISLVQGKSPLHF. CDR3 bases: TGTGCCATCAGCTTAGTACAGGGAAAATCACCCCTCCACTTT.